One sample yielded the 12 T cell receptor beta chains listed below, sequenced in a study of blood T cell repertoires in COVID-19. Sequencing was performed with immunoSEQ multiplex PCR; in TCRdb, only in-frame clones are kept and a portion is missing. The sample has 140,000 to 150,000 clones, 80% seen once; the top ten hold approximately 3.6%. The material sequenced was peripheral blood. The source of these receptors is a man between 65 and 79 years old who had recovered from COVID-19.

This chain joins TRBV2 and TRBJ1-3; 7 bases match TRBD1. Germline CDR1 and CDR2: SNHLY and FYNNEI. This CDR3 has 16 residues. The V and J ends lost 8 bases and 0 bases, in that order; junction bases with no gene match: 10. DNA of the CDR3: TGTGCCAGCGGGAAGGGTTGGACAGGCTCTGGAAACACCATATATTTT. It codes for CASGKGWTGSGNTIYF.

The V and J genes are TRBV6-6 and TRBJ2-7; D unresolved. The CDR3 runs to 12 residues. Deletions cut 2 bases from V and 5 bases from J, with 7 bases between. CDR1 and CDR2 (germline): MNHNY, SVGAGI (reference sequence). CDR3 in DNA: TGTGCCAGCAGTTACGCGACACACGAGCAGTACTTC. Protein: CASSYATHEQYF.

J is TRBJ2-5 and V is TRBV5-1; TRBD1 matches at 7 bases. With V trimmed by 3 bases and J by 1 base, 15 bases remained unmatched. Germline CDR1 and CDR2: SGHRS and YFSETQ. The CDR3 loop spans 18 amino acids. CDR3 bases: TGCGCCAGCAGCTACCGTCCTTCAGGGGGTTTAGGCCAAGAGACCCAGTACTTC. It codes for CASSYRPSGGLGQETQYF. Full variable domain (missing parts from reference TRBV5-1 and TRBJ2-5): KAGVTQTPRYLIKTRGQQVTLSCSPISGHRSVSWYQQTPGQGLQFLFEYFSETQRNKGNFPGRFSGRQFSNSRSEMNVSTLELGDSALYLCASSYRPSGGLGQETQYFGPGTRLLVL.

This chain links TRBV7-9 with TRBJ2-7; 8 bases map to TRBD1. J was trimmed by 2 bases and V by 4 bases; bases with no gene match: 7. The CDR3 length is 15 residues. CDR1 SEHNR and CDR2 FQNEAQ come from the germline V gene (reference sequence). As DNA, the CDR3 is TGTGCCAGCAGCTCCCCCGGGACAGGAGCCTACGAGCAGTACTTC. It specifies CASSSPGTGAYEQYF.

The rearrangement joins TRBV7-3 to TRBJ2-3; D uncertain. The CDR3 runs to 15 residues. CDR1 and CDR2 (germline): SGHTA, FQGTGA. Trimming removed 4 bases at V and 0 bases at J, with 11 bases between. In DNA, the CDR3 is TGTGCCAGCAGCTCTCAAAGCCCCAGCACAGATACGCAGTATTTT. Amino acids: CASSSQSPSTDTQYF.

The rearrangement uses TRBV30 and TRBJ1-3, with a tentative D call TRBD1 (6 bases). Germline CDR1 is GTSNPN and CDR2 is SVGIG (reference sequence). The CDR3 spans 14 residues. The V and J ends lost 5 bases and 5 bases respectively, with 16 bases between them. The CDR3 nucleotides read TGTGCCTGGGAGAGACAGGCCATGAGAAACACCATATATTTT. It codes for CAWERQAMRNTIYF.

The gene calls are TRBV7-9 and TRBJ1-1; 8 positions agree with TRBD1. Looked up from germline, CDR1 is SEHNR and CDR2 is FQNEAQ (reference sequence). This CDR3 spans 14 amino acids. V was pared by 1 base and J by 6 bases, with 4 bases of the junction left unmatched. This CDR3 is CASSLGTGRPEAFF. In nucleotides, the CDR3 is TGTGCCAGCAGCTTAGGGACAGGGAGGCCTGAAGCTTTCTTT. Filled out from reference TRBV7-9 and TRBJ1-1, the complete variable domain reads DTGVSQNPRHKITKRGQNVTFRCDPISEHNRLYWYRQTLGQGPEFLTYFQNEAQLEKSRLLSDRFSAERPKGSFSTLEIQRTEQGDSAMYLCASSLGTGRPEAFFGQGTRLTVV.

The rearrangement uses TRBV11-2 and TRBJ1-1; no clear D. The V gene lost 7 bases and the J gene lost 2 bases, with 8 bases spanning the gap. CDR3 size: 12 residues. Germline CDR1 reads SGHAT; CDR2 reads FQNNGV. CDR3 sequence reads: CASKPQNTEAFF. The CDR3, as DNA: TGTGCCAGCAAGCCGCAAAACACTGAAGCTTTCTTT.

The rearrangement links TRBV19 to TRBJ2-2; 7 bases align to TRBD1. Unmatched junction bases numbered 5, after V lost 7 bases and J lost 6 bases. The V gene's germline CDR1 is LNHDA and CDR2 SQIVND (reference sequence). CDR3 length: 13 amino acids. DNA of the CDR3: TGTGCCAGTAAAGGCGACAGGGCCGGGGAGCTGTTTTTT. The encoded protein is CASKGDRAGELFF. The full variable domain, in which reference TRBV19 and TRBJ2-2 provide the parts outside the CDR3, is DGGITQSPKYLFRKEGQNVTLSCEQNLNHDAMYWYRQDPGQGLRLIYYSQIVNDFQKGDIAEGYSVSREKKESFPLTVTSAQKNPTAFYLCASKGDRAGELFFGEGSRLTVL.

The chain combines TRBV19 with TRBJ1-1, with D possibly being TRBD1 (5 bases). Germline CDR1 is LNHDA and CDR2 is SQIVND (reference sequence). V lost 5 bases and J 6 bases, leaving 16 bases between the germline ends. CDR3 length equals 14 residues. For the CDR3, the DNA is TGTGCCAGTAGTTACCGGGGGGGAGGCCCTGAAGCTTTCTTT. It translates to CASSYRGGGPEAFF.

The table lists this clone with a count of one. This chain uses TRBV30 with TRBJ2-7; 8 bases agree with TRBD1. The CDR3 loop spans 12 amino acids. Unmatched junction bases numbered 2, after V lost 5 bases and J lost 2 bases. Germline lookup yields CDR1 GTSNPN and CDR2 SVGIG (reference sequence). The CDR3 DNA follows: TGTGCCTGGGGGGGACAGGCCTACGAGCAGTACTTC. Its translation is CAWGGQAYEQYF.

CDR3 DNA sequence: TGTGCCAGCAGCTTAGCGTATGGACAGGGAAGGGACGAGCAGTACTTC. Protein product: CASSLAYGQGRDEQYF. The V call is TRBV7-8, the J call TRBJ2-7, with TRBD1 identical over 8 bases. V shed 0 bases and J 5 bases; nucleotides not matched to a gene: 9. This CDR3 has 16 residues. From germline, CDR1 is SGHVS and CDR2 FQNEAQ.